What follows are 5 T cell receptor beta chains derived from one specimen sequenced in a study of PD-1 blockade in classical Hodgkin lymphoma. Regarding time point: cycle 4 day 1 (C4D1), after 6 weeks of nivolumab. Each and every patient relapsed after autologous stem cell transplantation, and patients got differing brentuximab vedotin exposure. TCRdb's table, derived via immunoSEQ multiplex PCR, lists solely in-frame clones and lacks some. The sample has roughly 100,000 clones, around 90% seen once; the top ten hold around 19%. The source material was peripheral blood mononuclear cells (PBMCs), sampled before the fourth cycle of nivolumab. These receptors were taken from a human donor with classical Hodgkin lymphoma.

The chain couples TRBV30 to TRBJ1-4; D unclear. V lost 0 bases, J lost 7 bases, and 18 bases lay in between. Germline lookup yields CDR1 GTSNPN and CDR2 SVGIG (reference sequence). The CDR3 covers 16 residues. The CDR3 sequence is CAWSVGSRARGEKLFF. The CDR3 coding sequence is TGTGCCTGGAGTGTAGGGTCACGAGCCAGAGGTGAAAAACTGTTTTTT.

The DNA for the CDR3 is TGTGCCAGCTCACCAAGACTAGACTACGAGCAGTACTTC. This codes for CASSPRLDYEQYF. The rearrangement links TRBV18 to TRBJ2-7; the D gene is possibly TRBD2 (6 bases). CDR3 length equals 13 residues. The V end was cut by 2 bases, the J end by 3 bases, with 8 bases between. Germline V gene data show CDR1 as KGHSH and CDR2 as LQKENI.

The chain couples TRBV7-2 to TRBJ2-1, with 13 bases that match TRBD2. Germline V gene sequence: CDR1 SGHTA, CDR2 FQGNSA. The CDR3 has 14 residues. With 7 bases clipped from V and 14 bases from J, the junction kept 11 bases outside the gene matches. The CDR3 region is CASTGLAGTGKEFF. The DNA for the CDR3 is TGTGCCAGCACGGGACTAGCGGGGACGGGTAAGGAGTTCTTC.

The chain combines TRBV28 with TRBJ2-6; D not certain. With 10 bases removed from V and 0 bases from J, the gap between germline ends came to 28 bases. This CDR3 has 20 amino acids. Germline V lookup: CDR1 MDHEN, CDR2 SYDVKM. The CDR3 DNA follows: TGTGCCACTTGTCGAGATCCTGCCCTAGGCCTTATCTCTGGGGCCAACGTCCTGACTTTC. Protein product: CATCRDPALGLISGANVLTF.

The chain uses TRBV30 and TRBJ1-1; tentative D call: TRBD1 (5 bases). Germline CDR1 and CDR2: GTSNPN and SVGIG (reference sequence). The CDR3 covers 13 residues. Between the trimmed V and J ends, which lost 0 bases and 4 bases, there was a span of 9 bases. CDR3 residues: CAWSVGRGTEAFF. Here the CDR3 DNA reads TGTGCCTGGAGTGTGGGGAGGGGCACTGAAGCTTTCTTT.